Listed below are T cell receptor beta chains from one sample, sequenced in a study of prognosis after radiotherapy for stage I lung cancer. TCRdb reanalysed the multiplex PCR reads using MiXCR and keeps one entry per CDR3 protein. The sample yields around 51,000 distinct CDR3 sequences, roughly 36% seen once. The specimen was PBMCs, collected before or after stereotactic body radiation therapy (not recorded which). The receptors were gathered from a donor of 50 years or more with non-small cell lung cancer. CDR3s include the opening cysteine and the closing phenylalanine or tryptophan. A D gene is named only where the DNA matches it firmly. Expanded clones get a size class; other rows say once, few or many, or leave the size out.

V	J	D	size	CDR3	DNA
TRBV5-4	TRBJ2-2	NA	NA	CASRLNGELFF	TGTGCCAGCAGACTCAACGGGGAGCTGTTTTTT
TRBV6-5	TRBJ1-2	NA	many	CASSYSNAQGGGYTF	TGTGCCAGCAGTTACTCGAATGCCCAGGGAGGGGGCTACACCTTC
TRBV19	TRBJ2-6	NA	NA	CATRGSGSNFLTF	TGTGCCACTAGGGGCTCTGGGTCCAACTTCCTGACTTTC
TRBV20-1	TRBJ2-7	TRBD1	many	CSALGQAYEQYF	TGCAGTGCTTTGGGACAGGCCTACGAGCAGTACTTC
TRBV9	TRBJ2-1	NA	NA	CASSWHGHGTEQFF	TGTGCCAGCAGCTGGCACGGGCATGGTACTGAGCAGTTCTTC
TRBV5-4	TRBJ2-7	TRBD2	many	CASSPKRGAEGGEQYF	TGTGCCAGCAGCCCTAAGCGGGGCGCTGAAGGAGGCGAGCAGTACTTC
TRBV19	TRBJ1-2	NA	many	CASSNGGVYGYTF	TGTGCCAGTAGTAACGGCGGAGTCTATGGCTACACCTTC
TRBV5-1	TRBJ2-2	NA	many	CASSFVTGDTGELFF	TGCGCCAGCAGCTTTGTGACGGGAGACACCGGGGAGCTGTTTTTT
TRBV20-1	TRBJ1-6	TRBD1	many	CSAGGQVGAPLHF	TGCAGTGCTGGAGGACAGGTCGGAGCACCCCTCCACTTT
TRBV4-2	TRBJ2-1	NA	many	CASSLIRVSVNEQFF	TGTGCCAGCAGCCTTATACGGGTTTCAGTCAATGAGCAGTTCTTC
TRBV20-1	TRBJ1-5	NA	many	CSVGGHSRENQPQHF	TGCAGTGTCGGAGGACACAGCAGAGAAAATCAGCCCCAGCATTTT
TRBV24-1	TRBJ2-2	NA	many	CAVQGGNTGELFF	TGTGCCGTGCAGGGAGGGAACACCGGGGAGCTGTTTTTT
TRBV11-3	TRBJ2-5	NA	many	CASSLDDKETQYF	TGTGCCAGCAGCTTAGACGATAAAGAGACCCAGTACTTC
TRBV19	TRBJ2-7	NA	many	CASGMGSVEQYF	TGTGCCAGTGGTATGGGTTCGGTCGAGCAGTACTTC
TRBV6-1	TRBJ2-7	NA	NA	CASSPDRISYEQYF	TGTGCCAGCAGCCCGGACAGAATCTCCTACGAGCAGTACTTC
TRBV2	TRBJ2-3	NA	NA	CASSGTVADTQYF	TGTGCCAGCAGTGGGACGGTGGCAGATACGCAGTATTTT
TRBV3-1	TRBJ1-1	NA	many	CASSQESRTEAFF	TGTGCCAGCAGCCAAGAATCCAGGACTGAAGCTTTCTTT
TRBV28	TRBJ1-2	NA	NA	CASSHVGGNGTPFKDYGYTF	TGTGCCAGCAGCCATGTCGGGGGAAACGGGACGCCCTTTAAGGACTATGGCTACACCTTC
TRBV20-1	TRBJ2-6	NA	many	CSARDQRQGSVLTF	TGCAGTGCTAGAGATCAGCGTCAGGGCAGCGTCCTGACTTTC
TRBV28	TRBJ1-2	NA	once	CASSLLAGYTF	TGTGCCAGCAGTTTATTGGCTGGCTACACCTTC
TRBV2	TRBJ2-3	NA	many	CASGPQFADTQYF	TGTGCCAGCGGCCCACAATTCGCAGATACGCAGTATTTT
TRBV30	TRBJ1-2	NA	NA	CAWRVPGLRGCCTF	TGTGCCTGGAGAGTTCCGGGACTGAGGGGTTGCTGCACCTTC
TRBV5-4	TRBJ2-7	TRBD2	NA	CASSPKATSGRVYEQYF	TGTGCCAGCAGCCCCAAGGCGACTAGCGGGAGGGTCTACGAGCAGTACTTC
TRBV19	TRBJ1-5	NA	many	CASGIGGSNQPQHF	TGTGCCAGTGGGATTGGGGGTAGCAATCAGCCCCAGCATTTT
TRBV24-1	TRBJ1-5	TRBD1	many	CATSDSGTGVDQPQHF	TGTGCCACCAGTGATTCGGGGACAGGGGTGGATCAGCCCCAGCATTTT
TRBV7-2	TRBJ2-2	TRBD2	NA	CASSLRLANTGELFF	TGTGCCAGCAGCTTAAGACTAGCGAATACCGGGGAGCTGTTTTTT
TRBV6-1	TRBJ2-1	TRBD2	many	CASRLAGGRLGVF	TGTGCCAGCAGATTAGCGGGAGGTCGGCTGGGGGTCTTC
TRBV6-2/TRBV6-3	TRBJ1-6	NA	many	CASGGRVNSPLHF	TGTGCCAGCGGGGGGAGGGTTAATTCACCCCTCCACTTT
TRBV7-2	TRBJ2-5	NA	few	CASSLAPQGAGNQYF	TGTGCCAGCAGCTTAGCTCCGCAGGGAGCTGGGAACCAGTACTTC
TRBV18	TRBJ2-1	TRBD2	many	CASSPRLAGGTSHNEQFF	TGTGCCAGCTCACCAAGGCTAGCGGGAGGCACATCCCACAATGAGCAGTTCTTC
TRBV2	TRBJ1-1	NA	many	CASSETEGLTEAFF	TGTGCCAGCAGTGAAACGGAGGGGTTGACTGAAGCTTTCTTT
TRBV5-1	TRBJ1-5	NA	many	CASSLRGGGNQPQHF	TGCGCCAGCAGCCTCCGCGGAGGCGGCAATCAGCCCCAGCATTTT
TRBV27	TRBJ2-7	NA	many	CARSTVEAYYEQYF	TGTGCCCGATCGACAGTCGAAGCTTATTACGAGCAGTACTTC
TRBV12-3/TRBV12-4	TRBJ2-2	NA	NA	CASSLGGSGELFF	TGTGCCAGCAGTTTAGGGGGGTCCGGGGAGCTGTTTTTT
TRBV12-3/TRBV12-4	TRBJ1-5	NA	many	CASRGGLEGNQPQHF	TGTGCCAGCCGGGGGGGCCTAGAGGGGAATCAGCCCCAGCATTTT
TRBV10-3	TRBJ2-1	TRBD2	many	CAISGLAAYNEQFF	TGTGCCATCAGTGGTCTAGCGGCCTACAATGAGCAGTTCTTC
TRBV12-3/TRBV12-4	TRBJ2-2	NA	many	CASSLSRGGVAGELFF	TGTGCCAGCAGTTTATCCCGAGGGGGTGTGGCCGGGGAGCTGTTTTTT
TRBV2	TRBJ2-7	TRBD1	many	CASSDQGAGYEQYF	TGTGCCAGCAGTGATCAGGGGGCGGGCTACGAGCAGTACTTC
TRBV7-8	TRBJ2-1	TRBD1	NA	CASSIADREQFF	TGTGCCAGCAGCATCGCGGACAGGGAGCAGTTCTTC
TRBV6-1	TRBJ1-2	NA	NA	CASSEWCRSYTF	TGTGCCAGCAGTGAATGGTGTCGGAGCTACACCTTC
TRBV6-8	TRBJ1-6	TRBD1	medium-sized	CASSQTPDRTSPLHF	TGTGCCAGCAGCCAAACCCCGGACAGGACCTCACCCCTCCACTTT
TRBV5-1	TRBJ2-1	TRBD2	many	CASFILAGGPNEQFF	TGCGCCAGCTTTATACTAGCGGGAGGGCCTAATGAGCAGTTCTTC
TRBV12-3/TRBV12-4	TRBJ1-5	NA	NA	CASIPGRKLSNQPQHF	TGTGCCAGCATACCAGGGCGGAAACTTAGCAATCAGCCCCAGCATTTT
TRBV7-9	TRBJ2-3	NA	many	CASSLLMTATDTQYF	TGTGCCAGCAGCTTACTCATGACAGCCACAGATACGCAGTATTTT
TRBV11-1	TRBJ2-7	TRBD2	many	CASSLVRLAGDSYEQYF	TGTGCCAGCAGCTTAGTTCGACTAGCGGGAGATTCCTACGAGCAGTACTTC
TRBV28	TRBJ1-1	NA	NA	CASSFVGCTTEAFF	TGTGCCAGCAGTTTCGTGGGTTGTACCACTGAAGCTTTCTTT
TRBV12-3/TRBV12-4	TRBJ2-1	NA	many	CASRPSAGEQFF	TGTGCCAGCAGACCTTCTGCAGGGGAGCAGTTCTTC